A single sample is the source of the 6 T cell receptor beta chains below, sequenced in a study of cytomegalovirus exposure and HLA in healthy donors. With 60 Vbeta and 13 Jbeta primers, the PCR was carried out. Libraries were prepared by immunoSEQ multiplex PCR; TCRdb keeps only in-frame clonotypes and omits some of them. The sample has 60,000 to 85,000 clones; about 79% are singletons. Sequenced: PBMCs. These TCRs come from a man aged 40-50 years in good health and CMV-seronegative.

The chain has TRBV28 and TRBJ1-5, with D possibly TRBD1 on 6 matching bases. The CDR3 spans 15 residues. Trimming left V 3 bases short and J 5 bases short, with 14 bases between. The germline V gene has CDR1 MDHEN and CDR2 SYDVKM. In DNA, the CDR3 is TGTGCCAGCAGTTTCGTCGTCAGGGGCGATCAGCCCCAGCATTTT. It codes for CASSFVVRGDQPQHF.

This clone was counted a few times. The chain has TRBV6-1 and TRBJ1-3, with D unresolved. The CDR3 loop spans 13 amino acids. V was pared by 0 bases and J by 7 bases, with 7 bases between. Per the germline V gene, CDR1 is MNHNS and CDR2 is SASEGT. The CDR3 DNA follows: TGTGCCAGCAGTGAAGCGCGGCTCAACACCATATATTTT. Protein sequence: CASSEARLNTIYF.

The rearrangement links TRBV6-5 to TRBJ1-2; D is possibly TRBD1 (6 bases). This CDR3 is 15 amino acids long. CDR1 MNHEY and CDR2 SVGAGI come from the germline V gene. The V end was cut by 6 bases, the J end by 0 bases, with 14 bases between. The DNA of the CDR3 is TGTGCCAGCAGGGGGGGGCAGATAGCTAACTATGGCTACACCTTC. Protein product: CASRGGQIANYGYTF.

This CDR3 is CASSQTLAGSTDTQYF. CDR3 nucleotides: TGCGCCAGCAGCCAGACACTAGCGGGAAGCACAGATACGCAGTATTTT. V gene TRBV4-1 combines with J gene TRBJ2-3; 10 positions match TRBD2. From germline, CDR1 is MGHRA and CDR2 YSYEKL. The CDR3 spans 16 residues. V shed 3 bases and J 0 bases; nucleotides not matched to a gene: 3.

The chain is built from TRBV6-6 and TRBJ2-7; TRBD2 might be the D (5 bases). The germline gives CDR1 MNHNY, CDR2 SVGAGI (reference sequence). Trimming removed 5 bases from V and 0 bases from J, with 14 bases in between. The CDR3 contains 15 residues. The CDR3 DNA is TGTGCCAGCAGTCCGAGGGATTACTCCTCCTACGAGCAGTACTTC. Its protein is CASSPRDYSSYEQYF.

In its sample, this clone was seen once. The V gene is TRBV6-1, the J gene TRBJ2-7; 7 nucleotides match TRBD2. CDR1 MNHNS and CDR2 SASEGT come from the germline V gene. The ends lost 10 bases at V and 2 bases at J; junction bases unmatched: 8. The CDR3 sequence is 13 residues long. CDR3 nucleotides: TGTGCCACGAGGGGAGGGTCCCCCTACGAGCAGTACTTC. Translating gives CATRGGSPYEQYF.